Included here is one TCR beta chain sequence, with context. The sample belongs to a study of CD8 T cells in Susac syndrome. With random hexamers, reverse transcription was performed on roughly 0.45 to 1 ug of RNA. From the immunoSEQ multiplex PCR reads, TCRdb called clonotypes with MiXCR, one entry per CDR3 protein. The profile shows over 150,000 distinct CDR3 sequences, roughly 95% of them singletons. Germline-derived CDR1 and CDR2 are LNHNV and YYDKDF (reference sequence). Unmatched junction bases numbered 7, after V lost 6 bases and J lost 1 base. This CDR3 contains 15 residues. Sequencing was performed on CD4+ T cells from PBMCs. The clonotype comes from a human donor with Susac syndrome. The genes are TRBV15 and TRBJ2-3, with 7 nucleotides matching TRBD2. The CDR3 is CATSGQRGGTDTQYF. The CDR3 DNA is TGTGCCACCAGTGGTCAGCGGGGAGGCACAGATACGCAGTATTTT.